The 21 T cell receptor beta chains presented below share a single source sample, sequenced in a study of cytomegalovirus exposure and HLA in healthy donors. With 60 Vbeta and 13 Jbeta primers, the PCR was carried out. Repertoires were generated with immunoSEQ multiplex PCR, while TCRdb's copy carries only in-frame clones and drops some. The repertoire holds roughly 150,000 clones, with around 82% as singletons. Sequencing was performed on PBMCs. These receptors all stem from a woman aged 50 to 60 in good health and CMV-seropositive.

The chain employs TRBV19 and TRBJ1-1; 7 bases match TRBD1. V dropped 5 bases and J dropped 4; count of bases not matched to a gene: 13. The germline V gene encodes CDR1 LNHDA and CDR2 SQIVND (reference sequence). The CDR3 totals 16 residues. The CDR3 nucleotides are TGTGCCAGTAGTTTACCAGCAAGGGGGCAGAGCACTGAAGCTTTCTTT. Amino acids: CASSLPARGQSTEAFF.

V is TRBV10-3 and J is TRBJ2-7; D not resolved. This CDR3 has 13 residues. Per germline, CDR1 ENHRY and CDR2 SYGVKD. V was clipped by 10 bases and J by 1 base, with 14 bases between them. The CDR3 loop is CATLETGSYEQYF. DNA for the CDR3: TGTGCCACCTTGGAGACTGGATCCTACGAGCAGTACTTC.

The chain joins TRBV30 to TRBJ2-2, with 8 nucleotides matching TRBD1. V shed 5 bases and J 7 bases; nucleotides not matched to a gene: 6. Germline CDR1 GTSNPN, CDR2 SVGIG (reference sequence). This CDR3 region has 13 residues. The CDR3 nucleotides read TGTGCCTGGGCAGACAGGGGAGGCGGGGAGCTGTTTTTT. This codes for CAWADRGGGELFF.

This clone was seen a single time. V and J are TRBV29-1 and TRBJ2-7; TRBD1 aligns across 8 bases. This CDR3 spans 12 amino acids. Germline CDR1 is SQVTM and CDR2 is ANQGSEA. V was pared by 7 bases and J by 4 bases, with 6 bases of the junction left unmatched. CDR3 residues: CSAWTGRYEQYF. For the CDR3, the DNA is TGCAGCGCTTGGACAGGGCGTTACGAGCAGTACTTC.

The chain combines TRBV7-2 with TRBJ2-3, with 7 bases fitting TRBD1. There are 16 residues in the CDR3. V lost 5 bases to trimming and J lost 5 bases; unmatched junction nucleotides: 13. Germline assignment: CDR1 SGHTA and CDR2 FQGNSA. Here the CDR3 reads CASSAAPGQRLDTQYF. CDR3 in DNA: TGTGCCAGCAGCGCCGCTCCGGGACAGAGATTAGATACGCAGTATTTT.

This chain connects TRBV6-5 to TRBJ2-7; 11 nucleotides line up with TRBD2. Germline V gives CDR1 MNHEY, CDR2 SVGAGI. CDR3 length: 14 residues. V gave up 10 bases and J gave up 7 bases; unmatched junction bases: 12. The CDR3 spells CAMPWGLAGGEQYF. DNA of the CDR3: TGTGCCATGCCCTGGGGGCTAGCGGGGGGAGAGCAGTACTTC.

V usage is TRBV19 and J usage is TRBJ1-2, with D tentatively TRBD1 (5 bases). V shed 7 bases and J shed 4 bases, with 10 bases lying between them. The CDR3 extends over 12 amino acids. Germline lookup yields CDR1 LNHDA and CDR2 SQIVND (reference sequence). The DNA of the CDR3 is TGTGCCAGTACCACGACAGCCTATGGCTACACCTTC. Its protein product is CASTTTAYGYTF.

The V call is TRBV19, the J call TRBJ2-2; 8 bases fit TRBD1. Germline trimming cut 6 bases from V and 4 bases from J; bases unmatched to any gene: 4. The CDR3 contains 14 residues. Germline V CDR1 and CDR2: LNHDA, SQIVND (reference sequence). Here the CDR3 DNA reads TGTGCCAGTAGACAGGGGGATGTCACCGGGGAGCTGTTTTTT. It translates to CASRQGDVTGELFF.

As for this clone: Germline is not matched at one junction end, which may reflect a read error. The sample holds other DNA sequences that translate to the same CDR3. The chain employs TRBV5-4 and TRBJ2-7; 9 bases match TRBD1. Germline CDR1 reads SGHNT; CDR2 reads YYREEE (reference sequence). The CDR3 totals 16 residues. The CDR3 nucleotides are TGTGCCAGCAGCTTTCCACCGGGACAGGGTGCCTACGAGCAGTACTTT. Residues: CASSFPPGQGAYEQYF.

CDR3 region: CASSSDGTGNSPLHF. The CDR3 DNA follows: TGTGCCAGCAGCTCAGACGGGACAGGGAATTCACCCCTCCACTTT. The gene calls are TRBV7-9 and TRBJ1-6, with TRBD1 matching 9 bases. CDR1 and CDR2 (germline): SEHNR, FQNEAQ (reference sequence). V trimming: 4 bases; J trimming: 7 bases; junction bases outside the gene matches: 5. There are 15 residues in the CDR3. The whole variable domain, filled in from reference TRBV7-9 and TRBJ1-6, reads DTGVSQNPRHKITKRGQNVTFRCDPISEHNRLYWYRQTLGQGPEFLTYFQNEAQLEKSRLLSDRFSAERPKGSFSTLEIQRTEQGDSAMYLCASSSDGTGNSPLHFGNGTRLTVT.

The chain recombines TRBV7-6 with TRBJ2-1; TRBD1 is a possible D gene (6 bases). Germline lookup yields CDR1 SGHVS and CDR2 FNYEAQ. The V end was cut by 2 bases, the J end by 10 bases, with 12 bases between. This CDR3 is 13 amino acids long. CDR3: CASSLYRENEQFF. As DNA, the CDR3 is TGTGCCAGCAGCTTATACAGGGAAAACGAGCAGTTCTTC.

CDR3 loop: CASSIGGGRSTSTDTQYF. CDR3 coding DNA: TGTGCCAGTAGTATTGGGGGGGGGAGATCGACTAGCACAGATACGCAGTATTTT. The gene calls are TRBV19 and TRBJ2-3; 7 bases agree with TRBD2. Germline V gene lookup returns CDR1 LNHDA and CDR2 SQIVND (reference sequence). The J segment lost 0 bases and the V segment lost 3 bases, leaving 12 bases of the junction unmatched. CDR3 length: 18 residues. The whole variable domain, remainder taken from reference TRBV19 and TRBJ2-3, is DGGITQSPKYLFRKEGQNVTLSCEQNLNHDAMYWYRQDPGQGLRLIYYSQIVNDFQKGDIAEGYSVSREKKESFPLTVTSAQKNPTAFYLCASSIGGGRSTSTDTQYFGPGTRLTVL.

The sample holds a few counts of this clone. The CDR3 sequence is CASGTILDSLNEKLFF. The CDR3, as DNA: TGTGCCAGCGGTACGATTTTAGACAGTTTGAATGAAAAACTGTTTTTT. The chain recombines TRBV2 with TRBJ1-4, with D possibly being TRBD1 (5 bases). V lost 8 bases, J lost 5 bases, and 21 bases lay in between. This CDR3 has 16 amino acids. Per the germline V gene, CDR1 is SNHLY and CDR2 is FYNNEI. Complete variable domain (other parts from reference TRBV2 and TRBJ1-4): EPEVTQTPSHQVTQMGQEVILRCVPISNHLYFYWYRQILGQKVEFLVSFYNNEISEKSEIFDDQFSVERPDGSNFTLKIRSTKLEDSAMYFCASGTILDSLNEKLFFGSGTQLSVL.

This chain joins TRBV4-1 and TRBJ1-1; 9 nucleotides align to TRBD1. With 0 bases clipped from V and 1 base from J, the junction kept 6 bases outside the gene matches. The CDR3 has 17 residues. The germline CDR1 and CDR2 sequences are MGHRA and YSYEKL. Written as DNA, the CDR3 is TGCGCCAGCAGCCAAGATGTACAGGGGGCTCAGAACACTGAAGCTTTCTTT. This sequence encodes CASSQDVQGAQNTEAFF.

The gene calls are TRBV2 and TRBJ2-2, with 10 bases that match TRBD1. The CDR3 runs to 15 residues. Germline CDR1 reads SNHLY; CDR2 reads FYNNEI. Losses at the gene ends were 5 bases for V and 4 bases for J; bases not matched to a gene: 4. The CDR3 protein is CASSTGTGVTGELFF. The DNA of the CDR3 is TGTGCCAGCAGTACCGGGACAGGGGTCACCGGGGAGCTGTTTTTT.

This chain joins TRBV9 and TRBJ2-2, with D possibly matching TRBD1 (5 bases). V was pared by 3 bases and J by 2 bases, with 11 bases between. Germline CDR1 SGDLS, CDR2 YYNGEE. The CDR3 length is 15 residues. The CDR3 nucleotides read TGTGCCAGCAGCGCACTACAGGTTAACACCGGGGAGCTGTTTTTT. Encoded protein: CASSALQVNTGELFF.

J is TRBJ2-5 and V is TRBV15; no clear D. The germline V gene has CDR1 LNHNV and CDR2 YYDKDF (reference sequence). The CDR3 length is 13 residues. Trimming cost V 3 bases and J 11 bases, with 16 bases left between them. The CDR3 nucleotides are TGTGCCACCAGCAGGCCCTTGCGAGAAGAGCAGTACTTC. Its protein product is CATSRPLREEQYF.

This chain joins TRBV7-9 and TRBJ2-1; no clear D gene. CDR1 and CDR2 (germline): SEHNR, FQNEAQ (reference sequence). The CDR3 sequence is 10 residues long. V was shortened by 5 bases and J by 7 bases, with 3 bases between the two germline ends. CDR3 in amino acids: CASSRNEQFF. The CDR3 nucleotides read TGTGCCAGCAGCCGGAATGAGCAGTTCTTC.

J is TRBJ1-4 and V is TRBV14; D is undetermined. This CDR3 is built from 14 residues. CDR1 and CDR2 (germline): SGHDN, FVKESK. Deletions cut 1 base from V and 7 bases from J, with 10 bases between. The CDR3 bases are TGTGCCAGCAGCCAAGTCGGCGGTGGTGAAAAACTGTTTTTT. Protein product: CASSQVGGGEKLFF.

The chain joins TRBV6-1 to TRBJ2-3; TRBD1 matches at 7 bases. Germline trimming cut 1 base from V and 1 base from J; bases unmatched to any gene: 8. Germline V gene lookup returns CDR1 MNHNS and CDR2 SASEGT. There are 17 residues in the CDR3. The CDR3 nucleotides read TGTGCCAGCAGTGAAGTTCGACAGGGACATCGCACAGATACGCAGTATTTT. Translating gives CASSEVRQGHRTDTQYF.

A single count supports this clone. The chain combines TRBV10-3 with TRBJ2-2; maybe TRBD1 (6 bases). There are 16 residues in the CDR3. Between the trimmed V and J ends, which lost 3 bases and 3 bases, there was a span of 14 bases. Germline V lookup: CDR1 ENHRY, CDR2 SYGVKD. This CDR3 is CAISDKQGSYTGELFF. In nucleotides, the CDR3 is TGTGCCATCAGTGACAAACAGGGCTCTTACACCGGGGAGCTGTTTTTT.